Each of the 7 T cell receptor beta chains below was sequenced from the same sample in a study of cytomegalovirus exposure and HLA in healthy donors. In the PCR, 60 Vbeta and 13 Jbeta primers were used. Using immunoSEQ multiplex PCR, the repertoire was profiled, and TCRdb retains in-frame clones only, with some absent. The table records about 140,000 clones, about three quarters of them present only once. The source material was PBMCs. These receptors were collected from a male donor in good health and CMV-seropositive.

The table lists this clone with a few counts. The rearrangement links TRBV5-1 to TRBJ1-2; D not certain. The CDR3 has 13 residues. From germline, CDR1 is SGHRS and CDR2 YFSETQ. Trimming took 2 bases from V and 4 from J, leaving 9 bases between them. CDR3 sequence: CASSLGGIYGYTF. DNA of the CDR3: TGCGCCAGCAGCTTAGGAGGGATCTATGGCTACACCTTC.

The genes are TRBV5-8 and TRBJ2-7, with D possibly matching TRBD2 (6 bases). V lost 1 base and J lost 0, with 11 bases in between. The germline gives CDR1 SGHTS, CDR2 YDEGEE. This CDR3 has 15 residues. CDR3 nucleotide sequence: TGTGCCAGCAGCTTGTACGGGGGTACCTCCTACGAGCAGTACTTC. This sequence encodes CASSLYGGTSYEQYF.

The rearrangement joins TRBV27 to TRBJ2-7; 8 nucleotides line up with TRBD2. Unmatched junction bases numbered 4, after V lost 6 bases and J lost 0 bases. The CDR3 runs 14 residues. The germline V gene encodes CDR1 MNHEY and CDR2 SMNVEV (reference sequence). CDR3 loop: CASSNGGDSYEQYF. The CDR3 coding sequence is TGTGCCAGCAGCAACGGGGGGGACTCCTACGAGCAGTACTTC.

A few counts support this clone. This rearrangement joins TRBV27 to TRBJ1-2, with 9 nucleotides matching TRBD1. Germline CDR1 and CDR2: MNHEY and SMNVEV (reference sequence). V gave up 1 base and J gave up 4 bases; unmatched junction bases: 7. The CDR3 is made up of 16 amino acids. The CDR3 spells CASSLLSGTGIYGYTF. CDR3 sequence (DNA): TGTGCCAGCAGTTTATTATCCGGGACAGGGATCTATGGCTACACCTTC.

The genes are TRBV7-4 and TRBJ1-1, with D maybe TRBD1 (5 bases). The germline CDR1 and CDR2 sequences are SGHVT and SQSDAQ. The CDR3 spans 14 residues. V shed 5 bases and J shed 1 base, with 11 bases lying between them. The CDR3 DNA sequence: TGTGCCAGCAGCCCGGGCAGGGCGAACACTGAAGCTTTCTTT. Translating it yields CASSPGRANTEAFF.

The V call is TRBV10-3, the J call TRBJ2-7; 11 bases map to TRBD2. The germline CDR1 and CDR2 sequences are ENHRY and SYGVKD. The CDR3 runs 19 residues. The J segment lost 0 bases and the V segment lost 2 bases, leaving 12 bases of the junction unmatched. The CDR3 sequence: CAISEMGIVAGGPSYEQYF. DNA of the CDR3: TGTGCCATCAGTGAGATGGGTATCGTAGCGGGAGGGCCCTCCTACGAGCAGTACTTC.

This rearrangement joins TRBV12-5 to TRBJ2-1, with D maybe TRBD2 (5 bases). This CDR3 contains 13 residues. Trimming stripped 2 bases from V and 6 bases from J, with 8 bases between. Germline V gene lookup returns CDR1 LGHNT and CDR2 FRNRAP. CDR3 DNA sequence: TGTGCTAGTGGTTTGCCAGGAGGCAATGAGCAGTTCTTC. Residues: CASGLPGGNEQFF.